The clone carrying this TCR beta chain was picked up a small number of times. Its antigen is not identified. Germline V gene data show CDR1 as SGHTA and CDR2 as FQGNSA. The CDR3 is 16 residues long. Trimming at V came to 2 bases and at J to 6 bases, leaving 10 bases not matched to a gene. This entry comes from a study of CD8 T cells in ankylosing spondylitis. Points from the study as a whole: What seemed typical of ankylosing spondylitis blood was a TCR beta motif built from under 10 highly homologous variants. Reportedly, matched ankylosing spondylitis synovial fluid was significantly enriched for disease-linked clones.

Each CDR3 protein gets one entry after TCRdb re-called the 5' RACE reads with MiXCR. The data hold fewer than 550,000 distinct CDR3 sequences, with 5.3% observed a single time. This TCR derives from a male donor with ankylosing spondylitis. The sequencing input was blood, either unsorted or a sorted T cell fraction (not recorded which). The chain carries TRBV7-2 and TRBJ2-1; 7 nucleotides match TRBD2. The CDR3 region has the DNA TGTGCCAGCAGCTTATTGGCTAGCGGTAGAAGCAATGAGCAGTTCTTC. Translating gives CASSLLASGRSNEQFF. The variable domain in full, with the rest retrieved from reference TRBV7-2 and TRBJ2-1, is GAGVSQSPSNKVTEKGKDVELRCDPISGHTALYWYRQSLGQGLEFLIYFQGNSAPDKSGLPSDRFSAERTGGSVSTLTIQRTQQEDSAVYLCASSLLASGRSNEQFFGPGTRLTVL.